One T cell receptor (beta chain) is described in this entry. No cognate antigen has been identified for it. No base-level quality is on record; no much larger clone is a single base apart. TCR beta CDR3 regions were amplified by multiplex PCR with the immunoSEQ immune profiling system according to the manufacturer's instructions. Sequencing was performed on an Illumina NextSeq system. The authors' analysis ran thus. Sequence data were processed on the immunoSEQ Analyzer platform, and clonality was calculated as the square root of Simpson's index of productive rearrangements. Jensen-Shannon distance served as the measure of similarity in V and J usage, while OLGA was used to compute CDR3 generation probabilities. Shared CDR3 sequences were searched in the immuneACCESS database (August 2020) and in VDJdb (December 2020). TCRdb holds this immuneACCESS table with in-frame rearrangements only. Some clones are missing; in checked studies, unresolved V genes explain under half, and the rest has no known cause. The D gene and trimming were derived from the DNA, and the V and J assignments and clone size from that table. The sample table shows about 23,000 clones, and around 97% are seen once. Jointly, the top ten make up roughly 0.15% of the sample.

At the junction V is shortened by 4 bases and J by 3 bases, with 8 bases in between. From cysteine to phenylalanine, the CDR3 is 12 amino acids long. Of the read, only the CDR3 DNA is kept; its 36 bases are in frame from base 1. Per the germline V gene (reference sequence), SGHNT is the CDR1 and YYREEE is the CDR2. The twin pairs came from the European Cystic Fibrosis Twin and Sibling Study Cohort, which recruited patients from over 150 CF clinics across 14 European countries. Both zygosity and CFTR genotype were checked in-house, and zygosity was tested with multiplex PCR across nine short tandem repeat loci. Peripheral blood was taken from each twin, and clinical parameters were recorded on the day of blood sampling. Genomic DNA was isolated from peripheral blood cells with phenol/chloroform and kept in TE buffer at 4 degrees C. This specimen comes from a study of monozygotic twins with cystic fibrosis (dated by TCRdb to about 2021). Background for the entire study: Three micrograms of fragmented DNA went through around 16 PCR cycles to produce barcoded libraries. To gauge how much genetics shapes V and J gene usage, the researchers compared TCR beta repertoires both within and across 16 monozygotic twin pairs who have cystic fibrosis. Ten female and six male twin pairs, aged 2.0 to 36.4 years (median roughly 9 years) and mostly children and adolescents, were included in the cohort. Twins were ranked among 1,060 cohort participants for weight-for-height and FEVPerc (FEV1 disease centile) on the day of blood sampling. Data for three of the twin pairs had been reported earlier in a different context. What the study reported, not specific to this receptor: Sharing of nucleotide-identical clonotypes was significantly greater within monozygotic CF twin pairs than between unrelated CF individuals (P = 0.000026, Mann-Whitney). The greatest similarity to the co-twin was observed for V gene usage in 13 of 16 pairs and for J usage in 8 of 16 pairs, which suggested genetic constraints. Only a small cohort was studied, and no association of shared CDR3 numbers with age, concordance or disease severity was found. Simpson clonality was found to be generally low (median approximately 0.009), suggesting a naive-dominated repertoire, although higher clonality was observed in the most severely affected patients.

This TCR was recovered from a girl aged 10-17 years with cystic fibrosis. Specimen: blood. The V and J segments used are TRBV5-4 and TRBJ2-7; a tentative D match to TRBD2 spans 6 bases. The CDR3 reads CASSPGGYEQYF. The DNA sequence reads TGTGCCAGCAGCCCCGGGGGCTACGAGCAGTACTTC.